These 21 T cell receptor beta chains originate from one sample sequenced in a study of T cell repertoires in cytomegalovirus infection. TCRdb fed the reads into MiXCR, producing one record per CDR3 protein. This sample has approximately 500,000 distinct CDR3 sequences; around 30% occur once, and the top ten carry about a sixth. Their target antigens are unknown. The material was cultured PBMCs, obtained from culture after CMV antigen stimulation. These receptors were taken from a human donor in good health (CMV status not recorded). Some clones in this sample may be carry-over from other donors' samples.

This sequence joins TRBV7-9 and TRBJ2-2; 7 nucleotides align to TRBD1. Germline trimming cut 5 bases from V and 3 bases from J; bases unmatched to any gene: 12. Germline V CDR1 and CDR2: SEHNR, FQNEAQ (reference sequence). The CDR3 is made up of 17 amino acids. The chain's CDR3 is CASSRRATGIDTGELFF. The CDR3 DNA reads TGTGCCAGCAGCCGACGGGCGACAGGGATCGACACCGGGGAGCTGTTTTTT. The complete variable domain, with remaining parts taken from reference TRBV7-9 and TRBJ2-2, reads DTGVSQNPRHKITKRGQNVTFRCDPISEHNRLYWYRQTLGQGPEFLTYFQNEAQLEKSRLLSDRFSAERPKGSFSTLEIQRTEQGDSAMYLCASSRRATGIDTGELFFGEGSRLTVL.

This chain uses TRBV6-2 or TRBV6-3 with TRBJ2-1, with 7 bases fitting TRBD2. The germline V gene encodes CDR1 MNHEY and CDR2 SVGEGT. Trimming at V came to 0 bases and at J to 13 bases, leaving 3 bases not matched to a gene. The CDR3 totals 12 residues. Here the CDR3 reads CASSYSRLAQFF. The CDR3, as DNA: TGTGCCAGCAGTTACTCGCGACTAGCTCAGTTCTTC.

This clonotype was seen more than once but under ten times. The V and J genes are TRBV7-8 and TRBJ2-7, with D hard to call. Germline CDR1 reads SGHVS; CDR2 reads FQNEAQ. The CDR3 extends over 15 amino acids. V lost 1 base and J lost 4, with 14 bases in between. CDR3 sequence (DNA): TGTGCCAGCAGCTTAGGGGTGAATAGACATTACGAGCAGTACGTC. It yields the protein CASSLGVNRHYEQYV.

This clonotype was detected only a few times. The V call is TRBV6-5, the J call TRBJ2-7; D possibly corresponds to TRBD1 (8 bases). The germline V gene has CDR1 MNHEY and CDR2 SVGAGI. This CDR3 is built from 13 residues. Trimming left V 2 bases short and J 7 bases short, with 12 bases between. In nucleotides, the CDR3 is TGTGCCAGCAGTTACGACAGGGGAGGGGAGCAGTACGTC. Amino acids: CASSYDRGGEQYV.

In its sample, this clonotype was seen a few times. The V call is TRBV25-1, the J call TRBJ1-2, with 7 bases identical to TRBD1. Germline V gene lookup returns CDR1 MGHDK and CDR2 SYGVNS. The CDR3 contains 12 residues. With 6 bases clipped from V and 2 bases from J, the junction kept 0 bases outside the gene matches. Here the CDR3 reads CASRGQNYGYTF. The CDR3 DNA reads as TGTGCCAGCAGGGGACAGAACTATGGCTACACCTTC.

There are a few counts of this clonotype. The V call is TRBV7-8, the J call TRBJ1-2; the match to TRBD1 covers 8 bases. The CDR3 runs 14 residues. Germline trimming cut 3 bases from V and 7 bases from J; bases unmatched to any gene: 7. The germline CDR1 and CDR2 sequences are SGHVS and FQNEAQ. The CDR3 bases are TGTGCCAGCAGCTTTCCGACAGGGGAAGGTGGCTACACCTTC. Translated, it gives CASSFPTGEGGYTF.

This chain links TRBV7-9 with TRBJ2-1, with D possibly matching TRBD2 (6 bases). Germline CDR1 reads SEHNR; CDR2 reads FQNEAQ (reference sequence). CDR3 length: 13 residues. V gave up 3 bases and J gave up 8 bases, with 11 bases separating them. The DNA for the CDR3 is TGTGCCAGCAGCTTCACTAGCTTTTATGAGCAGTTCTTC. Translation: CASSFTSFYEQFF.

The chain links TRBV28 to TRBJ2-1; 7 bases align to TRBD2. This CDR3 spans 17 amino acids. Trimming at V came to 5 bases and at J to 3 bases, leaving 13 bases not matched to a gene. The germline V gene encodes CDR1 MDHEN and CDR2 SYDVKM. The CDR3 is CASSKVKGRAFYNEQFF. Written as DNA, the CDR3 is TGTGCCAGCAGTAAGGTTAAGGGGAGGGCCTTCTACAATGAGCAGTTCTTC.

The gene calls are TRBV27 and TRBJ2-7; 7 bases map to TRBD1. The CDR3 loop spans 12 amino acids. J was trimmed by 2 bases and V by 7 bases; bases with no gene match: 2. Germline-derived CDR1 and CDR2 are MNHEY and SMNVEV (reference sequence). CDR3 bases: TGTGCCAGCACTACAGGGGCCTACGAGCAGTACGTC. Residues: CASTTGAYEQYV.

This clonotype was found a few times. The CDR3 protein is CASSSPVLTDTQYF. As DNA, the CDR3 is TGTGCCAGCAGTTCACCCGTTCTCACAGATACGCAGTATTTT. J is TRBJ2-3 and V is TRBV12-3 or TRBV12-4, with D unresolved. The CDR3 is 14 residues long. V dropped 4 bases and J dropped 2 bases, with 10 bases sitting between them.

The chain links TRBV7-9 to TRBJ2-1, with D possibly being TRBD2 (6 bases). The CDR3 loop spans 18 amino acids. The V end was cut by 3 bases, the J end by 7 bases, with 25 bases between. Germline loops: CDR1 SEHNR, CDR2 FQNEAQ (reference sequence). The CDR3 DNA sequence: TGTGCCAGCAGCTTCTCACATTCCCGGGAGTCACAAGGTAATGAGCAGTTCTTC. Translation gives CASSFSHSRESQGNEQFF.

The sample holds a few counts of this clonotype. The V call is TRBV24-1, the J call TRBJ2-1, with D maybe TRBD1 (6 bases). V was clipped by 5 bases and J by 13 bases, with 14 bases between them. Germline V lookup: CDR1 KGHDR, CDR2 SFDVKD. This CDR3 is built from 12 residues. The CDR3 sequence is CATSGLQGHQFF. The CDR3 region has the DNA TGTGCCACCAGTGGCCTACAGGGCCACCAGTTCTTC.

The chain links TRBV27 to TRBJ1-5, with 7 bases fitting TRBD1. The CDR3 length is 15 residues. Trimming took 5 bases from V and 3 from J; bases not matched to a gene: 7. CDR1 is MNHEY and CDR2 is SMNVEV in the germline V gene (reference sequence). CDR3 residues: CASSPPGQHNQPQHF. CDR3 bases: TGTGCCAGCAGTCCCCCGGGACAGCACAATCAGCCCCAGCATTTT.

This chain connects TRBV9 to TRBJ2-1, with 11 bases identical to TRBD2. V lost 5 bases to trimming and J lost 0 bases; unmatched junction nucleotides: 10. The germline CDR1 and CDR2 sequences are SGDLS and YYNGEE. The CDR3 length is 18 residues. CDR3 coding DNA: TGTGCCAGCAGTTCGGGACTAGCGGTTCGAAGCTCCTACAATGAGCAGTTCTTC. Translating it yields CASSSGLAVRSSYNEQFF.

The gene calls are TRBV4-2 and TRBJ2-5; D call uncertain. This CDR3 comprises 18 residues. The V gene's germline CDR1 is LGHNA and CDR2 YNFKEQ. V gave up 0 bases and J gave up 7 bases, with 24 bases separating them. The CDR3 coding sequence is TGTGCCAGCAGCCAAGATACAAGTTTTTGGGGATCCGAAGCGACCCAGTACTTC. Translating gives CASSQDTSFWGSEATQYF.

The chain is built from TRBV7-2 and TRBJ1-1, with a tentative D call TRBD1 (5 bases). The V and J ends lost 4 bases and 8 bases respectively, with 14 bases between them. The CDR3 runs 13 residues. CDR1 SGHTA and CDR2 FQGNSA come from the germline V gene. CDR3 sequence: CASSSQHRGEAFF. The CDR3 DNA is TGTGCCAGCAGCTCGCAACATCGGGGGGAAGCTTTCTTT.

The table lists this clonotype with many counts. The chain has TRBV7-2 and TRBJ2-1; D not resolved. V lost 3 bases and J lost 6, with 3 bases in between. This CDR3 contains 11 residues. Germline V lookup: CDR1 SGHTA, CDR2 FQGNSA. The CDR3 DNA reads TGTGCCAGCAGCTTCCCCAATGAGCAGTTCTTC. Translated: CASSFPNEQFF.

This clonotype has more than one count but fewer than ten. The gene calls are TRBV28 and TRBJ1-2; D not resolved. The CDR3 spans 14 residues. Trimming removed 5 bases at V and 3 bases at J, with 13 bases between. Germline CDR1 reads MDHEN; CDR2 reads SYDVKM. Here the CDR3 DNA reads TGTGCCAGCAGTACCGCAGGATCTCACTATGGCTACACCTTC. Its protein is CASSTAGSHYGYTF.

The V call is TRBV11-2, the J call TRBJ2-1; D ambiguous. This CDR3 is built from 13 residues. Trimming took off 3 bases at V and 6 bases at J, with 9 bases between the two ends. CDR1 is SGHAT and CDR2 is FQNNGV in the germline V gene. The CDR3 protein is CASSFWSSNEQFF. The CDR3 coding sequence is TGTGCCAGCAGCTTTTGGAGTAGCAATGAGCAGTTCTTC.

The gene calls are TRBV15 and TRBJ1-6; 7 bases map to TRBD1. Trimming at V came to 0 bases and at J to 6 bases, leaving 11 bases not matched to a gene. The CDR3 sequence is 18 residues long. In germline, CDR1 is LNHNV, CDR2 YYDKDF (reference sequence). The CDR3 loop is CATSRDRYGEGANSPLHF. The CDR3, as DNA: TGTGCCACCAGCAGAGATCGATACGGTGAGGGGGCTAATTCACCCCTCCACTTT.

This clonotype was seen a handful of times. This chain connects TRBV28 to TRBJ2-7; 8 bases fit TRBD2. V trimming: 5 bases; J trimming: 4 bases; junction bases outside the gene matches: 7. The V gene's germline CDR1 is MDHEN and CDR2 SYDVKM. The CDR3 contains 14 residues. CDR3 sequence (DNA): TGTGCCAGCAGTAGTACACGGGAGGGATACGAGCAGTACTTC. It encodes CASSSTREGYEQYF.